The clone carrying this TCR beta chain showed up many times. No antigen is known for it. The data originate from a study of T-cell reconstitution after alpha-beta-depleted transplantation in children. Study-wide results and caveats: Surviving recipient T cells and intrathymic progenitors accounted for some patients' high TCRbeta diversity at day 60. The study reportedly traced alpha-beta T cells about two months after transplant to several hundred expanded graft clones. Newly made T cells mostly supplied T-cell counts and diversity one year after transplant.

Trimming took off 5 bases at V and 6 bases at J, with 11 bases between the two ends. From germline, CDR1 is MNHNY and CDR2 SVGAGI (reference sequence). This CDR3 region has 12 residues. The library targeted TCRbeta and was prepared with unique molecular identifiers. MiXCR was run by TCRdb on the PCR reads, yielding one entry per CDR3 protein. The data hold 200,000 to 250,000 distinct CDR3 sequences, with under 9.5% observed a single time. The sequenced sample was PBMCs, mostly from graft donor cells, obtained 180 days after TCRalphabeta/CD19-depleted stem cell transplant. The chain is built from TRBV6-6 and TRBJ2-7; no firm D call. This sequence originates from a male patient younger than 18 who had a stem cell transplant for acute lymphoblastic leukemia, so the T cells may come from the graft donor. CDR3 bases: TGTGCCAGCAGTCCAATCCAGGTCGAGCAGTACTTC. Protein: CASSPIQVEQYF.